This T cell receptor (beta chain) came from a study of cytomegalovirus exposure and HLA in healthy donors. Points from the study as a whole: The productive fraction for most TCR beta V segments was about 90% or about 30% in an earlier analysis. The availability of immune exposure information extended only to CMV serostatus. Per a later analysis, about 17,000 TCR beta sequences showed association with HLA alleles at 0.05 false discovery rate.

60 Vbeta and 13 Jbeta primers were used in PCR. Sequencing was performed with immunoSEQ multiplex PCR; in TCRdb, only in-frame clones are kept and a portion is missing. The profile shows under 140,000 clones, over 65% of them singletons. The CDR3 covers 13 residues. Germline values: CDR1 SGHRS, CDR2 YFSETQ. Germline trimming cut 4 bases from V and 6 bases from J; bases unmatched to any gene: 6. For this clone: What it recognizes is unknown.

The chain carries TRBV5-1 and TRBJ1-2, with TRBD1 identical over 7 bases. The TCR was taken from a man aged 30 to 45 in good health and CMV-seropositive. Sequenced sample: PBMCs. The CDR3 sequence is CASSRQGSDGYTF. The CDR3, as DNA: TGCGCCAGCAGCCGACAGGGCTCGGATGGCTACACCTTC.